This T cell receptor (beta chain) was sequenced for a study of cytomegalovirus exposure and HLA in healthy donors. General study findings and limits: Many donors shared some public TCRs, even though most TCR sequences were rare.

Comments on this clone: The target antigen is unknown.

With 5 bases removed from V and 0 bases from J, the gap between germline ends came to 14 bases. Looked up from germline, CDR1 is SGHVS and CDR2 is FQNEAQ. The CDR3 runs 16 residues. PCR employed 60 Vbeta and 13 Jbeta primers. Measured with immunoSEQ multiplex PCR; TCRdb has only the in-frame clones, and not every one. The sample consists of 150,000 to 200,000 clones, approximately 82% of them appearing once. The sequenced material came from PBMCs. This TCR derives from a man aged 50 to 59 in good health and CMV-seropositive. The chain uses TRBV7-8 and TRBJ1-5; tentatively, D is TRBD1 (5 bases). The CDR3, as DNA: TGTGCCAGCAGCCCCCGCCGGGGACTTAGCAATCAGCCCCAGCATTTT. Protein sequence: CASSPRRGLSNQPQHF.